The present TCR beta chain was sequenced within a study of neoadjuvant anti-PD-1 for oral cavity cancer. Across the whole study: Nivolumab at 3 mg/kg was mostly given biweekly, three to four doses, pre-surgery.

Most PBMC samples had roughly 0.45 ug input DNA in six replicates. TCRdb's table, derived via immunoSEQ multiplex PCR, lists solely in-frame clones and lacks some. This sample has around 68,000 clones, with 86% found just once. The germline V and J ends were trimmed by 5 bases and 4 bases, with 12 bases remaining between them. This CDR3 is built from 13 residues. Germline assignment: CDR1 SGHRS and CDR2 YFSETQ. Described time point: after neoadjuvant nivolumab, at surgical resection. The sequence derives from a person between 35 and 79 years old with oral cavity squamous cell carcinoma. The chain couples TRBV5-1 to TRBJ2-5, with D possibly TRBD1 on 5 matching bases. Sequenced here: PBMCs, sampled after nivolumab (anti-PD-1) treatment. The CDR3 DNA follows: TGCGCCAGCAGAAGGGGTTCGCGAGAGACCCAGTACTTC. Amino acid sequence: CASRRGSRETQYF.